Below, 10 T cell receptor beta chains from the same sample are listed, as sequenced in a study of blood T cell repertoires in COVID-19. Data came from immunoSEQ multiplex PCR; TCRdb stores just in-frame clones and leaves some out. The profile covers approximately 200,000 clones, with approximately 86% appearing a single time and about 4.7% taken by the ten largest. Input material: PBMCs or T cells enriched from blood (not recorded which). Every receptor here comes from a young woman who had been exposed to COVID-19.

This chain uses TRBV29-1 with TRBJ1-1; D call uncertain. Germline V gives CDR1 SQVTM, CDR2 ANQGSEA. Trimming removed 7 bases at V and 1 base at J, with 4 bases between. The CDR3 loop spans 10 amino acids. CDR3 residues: CSGKNTEAFF. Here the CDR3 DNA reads TGCAGCGGTAAGAACACTGAAGCTTTCTTT.

In DNA, the CDR3 is TGTGCCAGCAGCCTAGGGACTAGCACAGATACGCAGTATTTT. Residues: CASSLGTSTDTQYF. This sequence joins TRBV21-1 and TRBJ2-3; TRBD2, the D gene given by the table, was not confirmed from the DNA. TRBV21-1 constitutes a pseudogene. The CDR3 spans 14 residues.

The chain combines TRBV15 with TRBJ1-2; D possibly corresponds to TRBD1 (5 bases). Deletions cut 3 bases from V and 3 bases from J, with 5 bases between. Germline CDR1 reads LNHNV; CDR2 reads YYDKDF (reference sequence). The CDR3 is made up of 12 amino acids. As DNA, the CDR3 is TGTGCCACCAGCAGGACAGACTATGGCTACACCTTC. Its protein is CATSRTDYGYTF.

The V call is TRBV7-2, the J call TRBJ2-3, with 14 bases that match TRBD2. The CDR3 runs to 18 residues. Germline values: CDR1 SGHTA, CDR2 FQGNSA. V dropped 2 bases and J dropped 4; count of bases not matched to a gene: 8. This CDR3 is CASSLRRLAGGPADTQYF. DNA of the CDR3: TGTGCCAGCAGCTTAAGGCGACTAGCGGGGGGGCCGGCAGATACGCAGTATTTT.

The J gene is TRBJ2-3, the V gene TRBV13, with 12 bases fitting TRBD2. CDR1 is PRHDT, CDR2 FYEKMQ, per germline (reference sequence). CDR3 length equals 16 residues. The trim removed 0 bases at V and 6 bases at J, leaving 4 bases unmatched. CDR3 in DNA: TGTGCCAGCAGCTTAGGGTCTAGCGGGGGGGTCGATACGCAGTATTTT. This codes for CASSLGSSGGVDTQYF.

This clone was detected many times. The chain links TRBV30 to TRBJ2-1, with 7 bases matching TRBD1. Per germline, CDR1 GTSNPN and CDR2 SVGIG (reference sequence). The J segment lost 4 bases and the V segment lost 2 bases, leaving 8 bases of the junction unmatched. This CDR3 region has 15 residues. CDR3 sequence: CAWSSRGSTYNEQFF. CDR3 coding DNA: TGTGCCTGGAGTTCCAGGGGGTCTACTTACAATGAGCAGTTCTTC. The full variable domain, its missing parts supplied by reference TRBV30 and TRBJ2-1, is SQTIHQWPATLVQPVGSPLSLECTVEGTSNPNLYWYRQAAGRGLQLLFYSVGIGQISSEVPQNLSASRPQDRQFILSSKKLLLSDSGFYLCAWSSRGSTYNEQFFGPGTRLTVL.

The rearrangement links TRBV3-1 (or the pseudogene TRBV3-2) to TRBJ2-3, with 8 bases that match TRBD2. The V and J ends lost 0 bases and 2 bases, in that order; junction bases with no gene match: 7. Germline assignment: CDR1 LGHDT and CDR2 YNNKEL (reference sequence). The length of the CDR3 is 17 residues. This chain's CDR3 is CASSQDLERGYTDTQYF. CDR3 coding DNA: TGTGCCAGCAGCCAAGATCTCGAGCGGGGGTACACAGATACGCAGTATTTT.

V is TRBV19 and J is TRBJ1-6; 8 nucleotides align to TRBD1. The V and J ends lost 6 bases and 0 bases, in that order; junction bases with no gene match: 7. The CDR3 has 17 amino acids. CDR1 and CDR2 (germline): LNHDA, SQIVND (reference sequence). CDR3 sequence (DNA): TGTGCCAGTAGCCTCGGGACAGGTTTCTCCTATAATTCACCCCTCCACTTT. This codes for CASSLGTGFSYNSPLHF.

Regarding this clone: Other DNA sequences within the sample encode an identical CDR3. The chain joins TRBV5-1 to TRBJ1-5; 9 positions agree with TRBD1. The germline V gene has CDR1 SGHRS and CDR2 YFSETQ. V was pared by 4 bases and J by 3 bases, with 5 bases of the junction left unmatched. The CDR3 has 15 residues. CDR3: CASSPGTGNNQPQHF. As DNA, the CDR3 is TGCGCCAGCAGCCCCGGGACAGGGAACAATCAGCCCCAGCATTTT.

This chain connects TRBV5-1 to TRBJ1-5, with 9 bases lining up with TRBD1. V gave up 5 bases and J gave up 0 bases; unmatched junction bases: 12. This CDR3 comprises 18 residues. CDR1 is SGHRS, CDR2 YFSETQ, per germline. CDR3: CASSELGQGSHSNQPQHF. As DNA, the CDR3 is TGCGCCAGCAGTGAACTCGGACAGGGGTCCCATAGCAATCAGCCCCAGCATTTT.